This T cell receptor beta chain was obtained from a study of CD8+ T cells in alopecia areata. As concerns this clone: Its antigen is not known.

Points from the study as a whole: Many expanded lesional clones remained in scalp and blood on tofacitinib.

Sequencing templates came from extracted RNA that was reverse transcribed into cDNA. The assay was immunoSEQ multiplex PCR, and TCRdb's table has in-frame clones only and misses some. The repertoire consists of roughly 250,000 clones, with roughly 63% occurring once and the leading ten covering around 0.92%. The CDR3 contains 14 residues. Trimming took 2 bases from V and 4 from J, leaving 14 bases between them. The germline CDR1 and CDR2 sequences are GTSNPN and SVGIG (reference sequence). Specified treatment: oral pan-JAK inhibitor, 5-10 mg twice daily. Collected material from alopecia areata patients comprised lesional scalp punch biopsies and peripheral blood.

V gene TRBV30 combines with J gene TRBJ1-1; D remains ambiguous. This receptor was obtained from a human donor with alopecia areata. This material consisted of CD4+ T cells sorted from blood, taken at roughly week 53, from a patient treated with tofacitinib. CDR3 nucleotides: TGTGCCTGGAGTCGGAGCGCGAGGGCCACTGAAGCTTTCTTT. This codes for CAWSRSARATEAFF.